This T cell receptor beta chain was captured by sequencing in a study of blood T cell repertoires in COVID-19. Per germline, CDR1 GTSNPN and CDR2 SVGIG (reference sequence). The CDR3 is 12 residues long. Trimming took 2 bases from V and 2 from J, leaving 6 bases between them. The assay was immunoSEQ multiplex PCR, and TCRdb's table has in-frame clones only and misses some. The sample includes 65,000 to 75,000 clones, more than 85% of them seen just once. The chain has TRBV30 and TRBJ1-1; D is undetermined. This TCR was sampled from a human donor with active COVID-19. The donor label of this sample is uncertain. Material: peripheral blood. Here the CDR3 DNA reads TGTGCCTGGAGTTCGCGAAACACTGAAGCTTTCTTT. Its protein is CAWSSRNTEAFF.